These 31 T cell receptor beta chains originate from one sample sequenced in a study of cytomegalovirus exposure and HLA in healthy donors. Assay: immunoSEQ multiplex PCR; the TCRdb copy retains only in-frame clones and omits some. Of about 360,000 clones listed, about nine tenths are singletons. Sequenced sample: PBMCs. The receptors were gathered from a woman between 18 and 30 years old in good health and CMV-seronegative.

The chain links TRBV30 to TRBJ1-1; tentatively, D is TRBD1 (5 bases). V was pared by 3 bases and J by 4 bases, with 9 bases between. Looked up from germline, CDR1 is GTSNPN and CDR2 is SVGIG (reference sequence). This CDR3 has 12 amino acids. The CDR3 is CAWREGATEAFF. The CDR3 region has the DNA TGTGCCTGGAGGGAAGGGGCCACTGAAGCTTTCTTT.

The V gene is TRBV30, the J gene TRBJ1-3; unclear D gene. Per the germline V gene, CDR1 is GTSNPN and CDR2 is SVGIG (reference sequence). This CDR3 contains 14 residues. Trimming stripped 2 bases from V and 4 bases from J, with 12 bases between. This chain's CDR3 is CAWSLPLRGNTIYF. CDR3 DNA: TGTGCCTGGAGTCTCCCCTTACGGGGAAACACCATATATTTT.

The chain combines TRBV28 with TRBJ2-5, with 13 bases aligning to TRBD2. Trimming at V came to 3 bases and at J to 4 bases, leaving 5 bases not matched to a gene. The CDR3 is 16 residues long. Germline values: CDR1 MDHEN, CDR2 SYDVKM. The CDR3 spells CASSFLLAGGRETQYF. CDR3 nucleotides: TGTGCCAGCAGTTTCTTACTAGCGGGGGGGAGAGAGACCCAGTACTTC. Full variable domain (missing parts from reference TRBV28 and TRBJ2-5): DVKVTQSSRYLVKRTGEKVFLECVQDMDHENMFWYRQDPGLGLRLIYFSYDVKMKEKGDIPEGYSVSREKKERFSLILESASTNQTSMYLCASSFLLAGGRETQYFGPGTRLLVL.

This clone has just one count. This chain uses TRBV2 with TRBJ2-7; D is unresolved. CDR1 is SNHLY and CDR2 is FYNNEI in the germline V gene. The ends were cut back, 2 bases at V and 5 bases at J, with 4 bases in the middle. The CDR3 consists of 11 residues. DNA of the CDR3: TGTGCCAGCAGTGAATTAAACGAGCAGTACTTC. Translated: CASSELNEQYF.

This chain connects TRBV30 to TRBJ2-1; D unclear. CDR1 is GTSNPN and CDR2 is SVGIG in the germline V gene (reference sequence). Trimming removed 2 bases from V and 6 bases from J, with 11 bases in between. The CDR3 loop spans 13 amino acids. CDR3 in amino acids: CAWSFDTSNEQFF. In DNA, the CDR3 is TGTGCCTGGAGTTTCGACACCAGCAATGAGCAGTTCTTC.

The chain uses TRBV29-1 and TRBJ2-7; 11 nucleotides line up with TRBD2. CDR3 size: 15 residues. Germline assignment: CDR1 SQVTM and CDR2 ANQGSEA. Trimming at V came to 4 bases and at J to 2 bases, leaving 7 bases not matched to a gene. The DNA of the CDR3 is TGCAGCGTTGGGCCATTAGCGGGAGGGGCCTACGAGCAGTACTTC. This codes for CSVGPLAGGAYEQYF.

The chain links TRBV7-2 to TRBJ2-7, with 8 bases fitting TRBD2. From germline, CDR1 is SGHTA and CDR2 FQGNSA. V dropped 5 bases and J dropped 2; count of bases not matched to a gene: 5. The CDR3 loop spans 14 amino acids. The CDR3 DNA reads TGTGCCAGCAGCAGTACTAGCGGACCCTACGAGCAGTACTTC. This gives the protein CASSSTSGPYEQYF.

V is TRBV28 and J is TRBJ1-1; D is uncertain. Germline V lookup: CDR1 MDHEN, CDR2 SYDVKM. Deletions cut 8 bases from V and 2 bases from J, with 18 bases between. The CDR3 loop spans 15 amino acids. CDR3 residues: CASPLPAVGNTEAFF. The CDR3 coding sequence is TGTGCCAGCCCTCTCCCGGCGGTCGGAAACACTGAAGCTTTCTTT.

This rearrangement joins TRBV9 to TRBJ2-3, with TRBD1 identical over 9 bases. Germline values: CDR1 SGDLS, CDR2 YYNGEE. J lost 5 bases, V lost 4 bases, and 8 bases had no gene match. The CDR3 loop spans 15 amino acids. The CDR3 DNA sequence: TGTGCCAGCAGCCCATTGGGACAGGGAGGAGATACGCAGTATTTT. It codes for CASSPLGQGGDTQYF. The entire variable domain, with the rest obtained from reference TRBV9 and TRBJ2-3, is as follows: DSGVTQTPKHLITATGQRVTLRCSPRSGDLSVYWYQQSLDQGLQFLIQYYNGEERAKGNILERFSAQQFPDLHSELNLSSLELGDSALYFCASSPLGQGGDTQYFGPGTRLTVL.

The CDR3 DNA reads as TGTGCCAGCAGCACGCACAGGGGTGACTATGGCTACACCTTC. It yields the protein CASSTHRGDYGYTF. The chain combines TRBV7-8 with TRBJ1-2, with 7 bases aligning to TRBD1. V gave up 5 bases and J gave up 3 bases; unmatched junction bases: 6. CDR1 and CDR2 (germline): SGHVS, FQNEAQ. The CDR3 runs 14 residues.

The chain joins TRBV6-5 to TRBJ2-7; the D gene is possibly TRBD2 (5 bases). V gave up 0 bases and J gave up 3 bases, with 9 bases separating them. This CDR3 spans 14 amino acids. Germline lookup yields CDR1 MNHEY and CDR2 SVGAGI. CDR3 sequence: CASSYSDSGYEQYF. The CDR3 DNA is TGTGCCAGCAGTTACTCGGACTCCGGCTACGAGCAGTACTTC.

The genes are TRBV9 and TRBJ2-1, with D possibly being TRBD1 (5 bases). The CDR3 covers 14 residues. V was clipped by 4 bases and J by 13 bases, with 21 bases between them. CDR1 and CDR2 (germline): SGDLS, YYNGEE. DNA for the CDR3: TGTGCCAGCAGCCTTACCCCTTTGGGGCGCCAACAGTTCTTC. This codes for CASSLTPLGRQQFF.

This clone came up once. This rearrangement joins TRBV28 to TRBJ2-3; D possibly corresponds to TRBD2 (6 bases). CDR3 length equals 12 residues. Germline V lookup: CDR1 MDHEN, CDR2 SYDVKM. Trimming took 3 bases from V and 6 from J, leaving 7 bases between them. This CDR3 reads CASSFAGDTQYF. In DNA form, the CDR3 reads TGTGCCAGCAGTTTTGCGGGGGATACGCAGTATTTT.

The chain recombines TRBV4-1 with TRBJ2-2, with TRBD1 matching over 9 bases. V lost 4 bases and J lost 5; bases outside the gene matches: 11. The germline V gene encodes CDR1 MGHRA and CDR2 YSYEKL. This CDR3 region has 17 residues. The CDR3 loop is CASSRFTGGARTGELFF. The CDR3 nucleotides are TGCGCCAGCAGCCGGTTCACAGGGGGCGCGAGGACCGGGGAGCTGTTTTTT.

This clone was detected once. The chain joins TRBV20-1 to TRBJ1-2; D remains ambiguous. Trimming stripped 1 base from V and 5 bases from J, with 5 bases between. Germline loops: CDR1 DFQATT, CDR2 SNEGSKA (reference sequence). CDR3 size: 11 residues. The CDR3: CSARAGYGYTF. The CDR3 DNA reads TGCAGTGCTAGAGCGGGGTATGGCTACACCTTC.

The chain is built from TRBV5-1 and TRBJ1-5; TRBD1 matches 8 bases. Per germline, CDR1 SGHRS and CDR2 YFSETQ. The CDR3 sequence is 13 residues long. J lost 4 bases, V lost 4 bases, and 1 base had no gene match. This chain's CDR3 is CASSRTGNQPQHF. In DNA, the CDR3 is TGCGCCAGCAGCCGGACAGGGAATCAGCCCCAGCATTTT.

V gene TRBV12-5 combines with J gene TRBJ1-2; D is unresolved. Per germline, CDR1 LGHNT and CDR2 FRNRAP. The CDR3 loop spans 15 amino acids. Trimming left V 3 bases short and J 1 base short, with 12 bases between. The DNA for the CDR3 is TGTGCTAGTGGTTTTGGCACCCCTCTTAACTATGGCTACACCTTC. Protein sequence: CASGFGTPLNYGYTF.

The rearrangement joins TRBV19 to TRBJ1-5; TRBD1 matches at 7 bases. Germline trimming cut 2 bases from V and 5 bases from J; bases unmatched to any gene: 3. This CDR3 has 14 amino acids. Germline lookup yields CDR1 LNHDA and CDR2 SQIVND (reference sequence). CDR3 nucleotides: TGTGCCAGTAGTATAAGAGGGGGCCATCAGCCCCAGCATTTT. Translating it yields CASSIRGGHQPQHF.

This chain joins TRBV18 and TRBJ2-3; 9 bases align to TRBD2. This CDR3 has 16 amino acids. J lost 0 bases, V lost 4 bases, and 5 bases had no gene match. Per germline, CDR1 KGHSH and CDR2 LQKENI. Here the CDR3 DNA reads TGTGCCAGCTCACACACTAGCGGGCTAAGCACAGATACGCAGTATTTT. This encodes CASSHTSGLSTDTQYF.

The V and J genes are TRBV2 and TRBJ2-1, with TRBD2 identical over 7 bases. This CDR3 is 15 amino acids long. Germline values: CDR1 SNHLY, CDR2 FYNNEI. The ends lost 2 bases at V and 4 bases at J; junction bases unmatched: 5. The DNA for the CDR3 is TGTGCCAGCAGTGAATTGAGGCGGGAGTACAATGAGCAGTTCTTC. As protein: CASSELRREYNEQFF.

V usage is TRBV5-4 and J usage is TRBJ2-7; 7 bases are shared with TRBD1. V shed 0 bases and J 6 bases; nucleotides not matched to a gene: 6. CDR1 SGHNT and CDR2 YYREEE come from the germline V gene (reference sequence). The CDR3 is 14 residues long. Here the CDR3 reads CASSLDRGLSEQYF. Here the CDR3 DNA reads TGTGCCAGCAGCTTGGACAGGGGCTTGTCCGAGCAGTACTTC.

CDR3 sequence: CASSSPGGEQFF. In nucleotides, the CDR3 is TGTGCCAGCAGTTCCCCCGGGGGGGAGCAGTTCTTC. The chain employs TRBV6-6 and TRBJ2-1; 7 bases agree with TRBD2. The germline V gene encodes CDR1 MNHNY and CDR2 SVGAGI (reference sequence). The CDR3 sequence is 12 residues long. The V gene end was trimmed by 4 bases and the J gene end by 10 bases; junction bases not matched to a gene: 4.

This clone appeared a few times. The chain joins TRBV7-3 to TRBJ1-2; perhaps TRBD1 as D (6 bases). The CDR3 has 13 amino acids. Looked up from germline, CDR1 is SGHTA and CDR2 is FQGTGA. V was pared by 2 bases and J by 4 bases, with 8 bases between. The CDR3 coding sequence is TGTGCCAGCAGCTTAGGACAGTTCTATGGCTACACCTTC. It specifies CASSLGQFYGYTF.

In its sample, this clone was seen once. The rearrangement joins TRBV11-1 to TRBJ2-4, with TRBD2 as a possible D gene (6 bases). The CDR3 runs to 15 residues. Trimming removed 3 bases at V and 0 bases at J, with 9 bases between. Germline loops: CDR1 SGHAT, CDR2 FQDESV (reference sequence). This CDR3 reads CASSFSGLAKNIQYF. DNA of the CDR3: TGTGCCAGCAGCTTCTCGGGACTAGCCAAAAACATTCAGTACTTC.

The chain recombines TRBV15 with TRBJ2-1; 7 bases are a match to TRBD1. CDR1 and CDR2 (germline): LNHNV, YYDKDF (reference sequence). This CDR3 is built from 14 residues. V gave up 5 bases and J gave up 3 bases; unmatched junction bases: 4. CDR3 amino acids: CATSYGQDYNEQFF. For the CDR3, the DNA is TGTGCCACCAGCTATGGACAGGACTACAATGAGCAGTTCTTC. Full variable domain (missing parts from reference TRBV15 and TRBJ2-1): DAMVIQNPRYQVTQFGKPVTLSCSQTLNHNVMYWYQQKSSQAPKLLFHYYDKDFNNEADTPDNFQSRRPNTSFCFLDIRSPGLGDTAMYLCATSYGQDYNEQFFGPGTRLTVL.

The chain joins TRBV2 to TRBJ1-4; D is uncertain. The germline CDR1 and CDR2 sequences are SNHLY and FYNNEI. This CDR3 spans 13 amino acids. V was shortened by 6 bases and J by 8 bases, with 13 bases between the two germline ends. As DNA, the CDR3 is TGTGCCAGCAGGGGAGGGCTCAGGGAAAAACTGTTTTTT. Its translation is CASRGGLREKLFF. The variable domain in full, with the rest retrieved from reference TRBV2 and TRBJ1-4, is EPEVTQTPSHQVTQMGQEVILRCVPISNHLYFYWYRQILGQKVEFLVSFYNNEISEKSEIFDDQFSVERPDGSNFTLKIRSTKLEDSAMYFCASRGGLREKLFFGSGTQLSVL.

CDR3 protein: CAWSGKGLAGGEQFF. DNA of the CDR3: TGTGCCTGGAGTGGGAAAGGACTAGCGGGAGGGGAGCAGTTCTTC. The chain carries TRBV30 and TRBJ2-1; 15 nucleotides line up with TRBD2. This CDR3 contains 15 residues. V dropped 1 base and J dropped 10; count of bases not matched to a gene: 5. Germline-derived CDR1 and CDR2 are GTSNPN and SVGIG (reference sequence).

The chain joins TRBV5-8 to TRBJ2-5; TRBD1 agrees at 7 bases. The ends lost 4 bases at V and 3 bases at J; junction bases unmatched: 12. In germline, CDR1 is SGHTS, CDR2 YDEGEE. This CDR3 contains 16 residues. CDR3 DNA: TGTGCCAGCAGCCTCCCCCCCGGGACAGAGAAAGAGACCCAGTACTTC. This encodes CASSLPPGTEKETQYF. Full variable domain (remainder filled in from reference TRBV5-8 and TRBJ2-5): EAGVTQSPTHLIKTRGQQATLRCSPISGHTSVYWYQQALGLGLQFLLWYDEGEERNRGNFPPRFSGRQFPNYSSELNVNALELEDSALYLCASSLPPGTEKETQYFGPGTRLLVL.

V and J are TRBV5-1 and TRBJ2-2; 15 positions match TRBD2. CDR3 size: 19 residues. The germline CDR1 and CDR2 sequences are SGHRS and YFSETQ. Trimming at V came to 6 bases and at J to 0 bases, leaving 9 bases not matched to a gene. The CDR3 loop reads CASTSGLAGGIANTGELFF. CDR3 bases: TGCGCCAGCACCTCCGGACTAGCGGGGGGGATCGCGAACACCGGGGAGCTGTTTTTT.

V is TRBV4-1 and J is TRBJ1-1; D not resolved. The CDR3 totals 14 residues. Germline loops: CDR1 MGHRA, CDR2 YSYEKL. V lost 4 bases to trimming and J lost 2 bases, with 11 bases between them. CDR3: CASSRPADNTEAFF. In DNA, the CDR3 is TGCGCCAGCAGCCGCCCCGCAGATAACACTGAAGCTTTCTTT.

The chain uses TRBV28 and TRBJ2-1; 9 nucleotides align to TRBD1. Looked up from germline, CDR1 is MDHEN and CDR2 is SYDVKM. This CDR3 comprises 17 residues. V lost 4 bases and J lost 4; bases outside the gene matches: 11. The CDR3 nucleotides are TGTGCCAGCAGTTCCATTGCGACGGGACAGGGTTACAATGAGCAGTTCTTC. Its translation is CASSSIATGQGYNEQFF. The full variable domain, completed using reference TRBV28 and TRBJ2-1, is DVKVTQSSRYLVKRTGEKVFLECVQDMDHENMFWYRQDPGLGLRLIYFSYDVKMKEKGDIPEGYSVSREKKERFSLILESASTNQTSMYLCASSSIATGQGYNEQFFGPGTRLTVL.